This T cell receptor (beta chain) was sequenced for a study of blood T cell repertoires in COVID-19. Generated by immunoSEQ multiplex PCR, the TCRdb table keeps only in-frame clones and is missing some. The data hold 150,000 to 170,000 clones, with about three quarters observed a single time. The CDR3 spans 16 residues. V shed 0 bases and J shed 5 bases, with 16 bases lying between them. Germline assignment: CDR1 MGHRA and CDR2 YSYEKL. This chain links TRBV4-1 with TRBJ1-2; TRBD1 is a possible D gene (5 bases). Sequencing used peripheral blood. The TCR originated in an elderly man with acute or convalescent COVID-19. The chain's CDR3 is CASSQDLGQGGYGYTF. CDR3 DNA: TGCGCCAGCAGCCAAGATCTAGGGCAGGGAGGGTATGGCTACACCTTC.